The 5 T cell receptor beta chains below were found in one sample sequenced in a study of blood T cells in healthy people across ages. A second PCR of roughly 7 to 11 cycles used a sample-barcoded 5' primer and a J-beta primer mix. Via MiXCR, TCRdb re-called the 5' RACE reads, giving one row per CDR3 protein. The repertoire holds some 790,000 distinct CDR3 sequences, 29% seen once, with roughly 17% in the top ten. Sequencing was performed on blood. All receptors come from a woman aged 80 or older in good health.

This clonotype has at least ten counts. V is TRBV6-6 and J is TRBJ1-2; TRBD1 aligns across 10 bases. V lost 6 bases, J lost 3 bases, and 10 bases stayed unmatched. The germline gives CDR1 MNHNY, CDR2 SVGAGI (reference sequence). The CDR3 is 16 amino acids. CDR3 amino acids: CASRQIGTGAHYGYTF. The CDR3 nucleotides are TGTGCCAGCAGGCAAATCGGGACAGGGGCTCACTATGGCTACACCTTC.

This clonotype was observed at least ten times. As DNA, the CDR3 is TGCGCCAGCAGCTTGGGGTCCGGGACGAACTATGGCTACACCTTC. Protein: CASSLGSGTNYGYTF. The rearrangement links TRBV5-1 to TRBJ1-2, with D perhaps matching TRBD1 (5 bases). Trimming removed 0 bases from V and 2 bases from J, with 11 bases in between. Germline V lookup: CDR1 SGHRS, CDR2 YFSETQ. The length of the CDR3 is 15 residues.

As for this clonotype: A much bigger clone sits one base away, suggesting this may be a read error. The V call is TRBV7-2, the J call TRBJ2-5; D is undetermined. Germline CDR1 is SGHTA and CDR2 is FQGNSA. The CDR3 loop spans 12 amino acids. The CDR3 sequence is CAGSLFQETQYF. The CDR3 bases are TGTGCCGGCAGCCTCTTCCAAGAGACCCAGTACTTC.

V gene TRBV10-3 combines with J gene TRBJ2-3; either TRBD1 or TRBD2 may supply D (7 bases each). Between the trimmed V and J ends, which lost 3 bases and 2 bases, there was a span of 18 bases. Germline lookup yields CDR1 ENHRY and CDR2 SYGVKD. The CDR3 extends over 17 amino acids. CDR3 protein: CAISDITGEGPTDTQYF. DNA for the CDR3: TGTGCCATCAGTGATATTACAGGGGAGGGACCCACAGATACGCAGTATTTT.

This clonotype was picked up many times. This chain joins TRBV20-1 and TRBJ2-1; D unclear. The CDR3 totals 12 residues. V lost 5 bases and J 6 bases, leaving 11 bases between the germline ends. Germline CDR1 and CDR2: DFQATT and SNEGSKA (reference sequence). The CDR3 sequence: CSAPIIVNEQFF. Written as DNA, the CDR3 is TGCAGTGCTCCAATCATAGTCAATGAGCAGTTCTTC.